This is a list of T cell receptor beta chains from one sample in a study of blood T cell repertoires in COVID-19. Measured with immunoSEQ multiplex PCR; TCRdb has only the in-frame clones, and not every one. Of hundreds of thousands of clones detected, nearly 90% appear once; the ten largest clones hold about 1.7%. The specimen sequenced was PBMCs or T cells enriched from blood (not recorded which). The receptors originated from a young woman with acute COVID-19. Both conserved end residues are part of each CDR3. Each record gives: clone size, D gene, V gene, J gene, CDR3 DNA, CDR3 protein. A D gene is named only where the DNA matches it firmly. Size is stated for part of the rows, as once, few or many counts, or as a class when the clone is expanded.

-	-	TRBV7-3	TRBJ1-4	TGTGCCAGCAGTTACAATCGTGGTGAAAAACTGTTTTTT	CASSYNRGEKLFF
-	-	TRBV28	TRBJ1-3	TGTGCCAGCAGCTCTACGGGGACCATATATTTT	CASSSTGTIYF
once	-	TRBV3-1/TRBV3-2	TRBJ1-5	TGTGCCAGCAGCCTCGGGGGGTTAAAGGGCAATCAGCCCCAGCATTTT	CASSLGGLKGNQPQHF
-	-	TRBV5-1	TRBJ2-3	TGCGCCAGCAGCCCTCTCCAAGCGGAGCTTTCGAATACGCAGTATTTT	CASSPLQAELSNTQYF
-	TRBD1	TRBV19	TRBJ1-5	TGTGCCAGTAGTATTTGGCGGGGACAGGGCCAGCCCCAGCATTTT	CASSIWRGQGQPQHF
-	-	TRBV9	TRBJ2-3	TGTGCCAGCAGCGTAGAGTTAGCGAGCACAGATACGCAGTATTTT	CASSVELASTDTQYF
-	TRBD2	TRBV7-6	TRBJ2-7	TGTGCCAGCAGCTTATCGACTAGCGGGAGCTACGAGCAGTACTTC	CASSLSTSGSYEQYF
once	TRBD1	TRBV7-9	TRBJ2-7	TGTGCCAGCAGCCCCCGGACAGGGATCGGCGAGCAGTACTTC	CASSPRTGIGEQYF
-	-	TRBV4-3	TRBJ2-1	TGCGCCAGCAGCCGGAGTGAGGCGGAGCCGTACAATGAGCAGTTCTTC	CASSRSEAEPYNEQFF
once	-	TRBV12-3/TRBV12-4	TRBJ2-1	TGTGCCAGCAGTATTCCCGGGGGTCATGAGCAGTTCTTC	CASSIPGGHEQFF
-	-	TRBV19	TRBJ2-7	TGTGCCAGTAGTATACAGGGGCCTTACGAGCAGTACTTC	CASSIQGPYEQYF
once	-	TRBV19	TRBJ1-1	TGTGCCAGTAGCTCCCGGGGGTTGGCTGAAGCTTTCTTT	CASSSRGLAEAFF
once	-	TRBV20-1	TRBJ2-7	TGCAGTGCTAGTATACAGGGTTACGAGCAGTACTTC	CSASIQGYEQYF
few	TRBD1	TRBV18	TRBJ2-7	TGTGCCAGCTCACCGCTAATGGGACAGGGTAAAAGGCCCGAGCAGTACTTC	CASSPLMGQGKRPEQYF
-	TRBD1	TRBV5-1	TRBJ2-6	TGCGCCAGCAGCACCTCAGGGGGCCGCAGCTCTGGGGCCAACGTCCTGACTTTC	CASSTSGGRSSGANVLTF
-	-	TRBV25-1	TRBJ2-2	TGTGCCAGCAGTGAATCGGTCGAAACGACGAACACCGGGGAGCTGTTTTTT	CASSESVETTNTGELFF
-	-	TRBV5-4	TRBJ1-6	TGTGCCAGCAGCTTTACTCGAAGTAATTCACCCCTCCACTTT	CASSFTRSNSPLHF
-	TRBD1	TRBV6-6	TRBJ1-5	TGTGCCAGCCGGGACAGGGGAAGGAGCAATCAGCCCCAGCATTTT	CASRDRGRSNQPQHF
-	-	TRBV4-2	TRBJ2-3	TGTGCCAGCAGCCAAGAAGGAACTAGTGGACCCACAGATACGCAGTATTTT	CASSQEGTSGPTDTQYF
-	-	TRBV12-3/TRBV12-4	TRBJ2-1	TGTGCCAGCAGTTTAAACTTCTACAATGAGCAGTTCTTC	CASSLNFYNEQFF
-	TRBD1	TRBV18	TRBJ2-1	TGTGCCAGCCTCCCCCGACAGGGTGGGGACAATGAGCAGTTCTTC	CASLPRQGGDNEQFF
-	-	TRBV24-1	TRBJ2-4	TGTGCCACCAGTGATGCGAGTGCGCTAGCCAAAAACATTCAGTACTTC	CATSDASALAKNIQYF
-	TRBD2	TRBV7-9	TRBJ2-7	TGTGCCAGCAGGGCGGGAGGGTTCGACGAGCAGTACTTC	CASRAGGFDEQYF
-	-	TRBV9	TRBJ2-2	TGTGCCAGCAGCGTAGCTCCCCTAGACACCGGGGAGCTGTTTTTT	CASSVAPLDTGELFF
-	-	TRBV5-1	TRBJ2-3	TGCGCCAGCAGCTTGGCCCTTCTTAGCACAGATACGCAGTATTTT	CASSLALLSTDTQYF
-	-	TRBV30	TRBJ2-1	TGTGCCTGGAGTGTAAGGCGGGATTTTGAGCAGTTCTTC	CAWSVRRDFEQFF
-	TRBD1	TRBV6-5	TRBJ2-1	TGTGCCAGCGGACAGGGGAATGAGCAGTTCTTC	CASGQGNEQFF
-	TRBD1	TRBV6-5	TRBJ1-5	TGTGCCAGCAGCCCGGACAGGGTAAATCAGCCCCAGCATTTT	CASSPDRVNQPQHF
-	TRBD1	TRBV18	TRBJ2-6	TGTGCCAGCTCACCCGAGACAGGGGGCTCTGGGGCCAACGTCCTGACTTTC	CASSPETGGSGANVLTF
-	TRBD1	TRBV19	TRBJ2-7	TGTGCCAGTAGTCCAGGGGGCCCCCGGGTGCAGTACTTC	CASSPGGPRVQYF
once	-	TRBV30	TRBJ1-1	TGTGCCTGGAGGATAGGAGTGAACACTGAAGCTTTCTTT	CAWRIGVNTEAFF
once	-	TRBV7-9	TRBJ2-3	TGTGCCAGCAGCTTAGTTGGGAGCCCAGATACGCAGTATTTT	CASSLVGSPDTQYF
-	-	TRBV4-1	TRBJ1-5	TGCGCCAGCAGCCAAGAATCTCGGGGAAGGCCCCAGCATTTT	CASSQESRGRPQHF
-	TRBD2	TRBV5-1	TRBJ2-5	TGCGCCAGCAGCACAGGACTAGTCCAAGAGACCCAGTACTTC	CASSTGLVQETQYF
once	-	TRBV5-1	TRBJ2-2	TGCGCCAGCAGCTTACGGACGGGCGGGGCCGGGGAGCTGTTTTTT	CASSLRTGGAGELFF
-	-	TRBV2	TRBJ2-5	TGTGCCAGCAGTGAAGCCCCAGCGCAGGGGTGGGAGACCCAGTACTTC	CASSEAPAQGWETQYF